This note documents a single T cell receptor beta chain sequence. These data belong to a study of T cells in women clearing cervical HPV infection. At the level of the study: Controls gave blood once infection was undetectable; cases at lesion identification.

Measured with immunoSEQ multiplex PCR; TCRdb has only the in-frame clones, and not every one. Seen in this sample are around 35,000 clones; the ten most common clones hold roughly 1.4%. The TCR was taken from a woman between 18 and 70 years old with a cervical HPV16 infection that either progressed to CIN3+ or cleared (not recorded which). The sample was blood buffy coat.

CDR3 protein: CASSLTPGYQETQYF. CDR3 DNA, as far as it was read: TGTGCCAGCAGCTTAACGCCAGGGTACCAAGAGACT. This chain connects TRBV7-3 to TRBJ2-4, with D maybe TRBD1 (5 bases). The sequence runs out 3 residues before the end of the CDR3; the remainder is reconstructed from the germline J gene. This CDR3 is built from 15 residues. Germline CDR1 is SGHTA and CDR2 is FQGTGA.